This T cell receptor (beta chain) was found in a study of monozygotic twins with inflammatory bowel disease. UMIs with a 6-nucleotide sample barcode were added by template switching. TCRdb reprocessed the 5' RACE reads, keeping one entry per CDR3 protein, no DNA. The table lists approximately 40,000 distinct CDR3 sequences, with 4% to 6.5% in the top ten. CDR3 length: 14 residues. Germline lookup yields CDR1 PRHDT and CDR2 FYEKMQ (reference sequence). Study results and caveats: The data offered no way to tell different T cell subtypes apart. Data gave no support to a single strong signal or clonotype associated with IBD. TCRbeta diversity (inverse Simpson) was lower in IBD patients than in healthy co-twins.

Of note for this clonotype: What it binds is unknown.

Source material: blood. V gene TRBV13 combines with J gene TRBJ2-3. This TCR was recovered from a human donor with ulcerative colitis or Crohn's disease, or a healthy co-twin of an affected twin (not recorded which). The CDR3: CASSLLTSTDTQYF. The full variable domain, completed using reference TRBV13 and TRBJ2-3, is AAGVIQSPRHLIKEKRETATLKCYPIPRHDTVYWYQQGPGQDPQFLISFYEKMQSDKGSIPDRFSAQQFSDYHSELNMSSLELGDSALYFCASSLLTSTDTQYFGPGTRLTVL.